A selection of T cell receptor beta chains follows, all from one sample in a study of blood T cell repertoires in COVID-19. Sequencing was performed with immunoSEQ multiplex PCR; in TCRdb, only in-frame clones are kept and a portion is missing. The sample has 270,000 or so clones; over 75% are singletons. Material for sequencing was peripheral blood. These receptors were collected from a human donor in a cohort sampled during active COVID-19. CDR3s include the opening cysteine and the closing phenylalanine or tryptophan. Fields, in order: D gene, clone size, V gene, J gene, CDR3 DNA, CDR3 protein. The D gene is left open where the match is weak. Clone sizes are given selectively: once, few, many, or a class where the clone is expanded.

TRBD1	NA	TRBV18	TRBJ1-1	TGTGCCAGCTCCCTGGGACAGGGAGGTACTGAAGCTTTCTTT	CASSLGQGGTEAFF
TRBD1	NA	TRBV19	TRBJ2-5	TGTGCCAGTAGTCTACGGACCGGGACAGGGTTTCAGACCCAGTACTTC	CASSLRTGTGFQTQYF
NA	NA	TRBV28	TRBJ2-4	TGTGCCAGCAGTCCGATAGACAGGCGAGGCATTCAGTACTTC	CASSPIDRRGIQYF
TRBD2	once	TRBV5-4	TRBJ2-1	TGTGCCAGCAGCTTAGGTACTAGCGGGAGCGGGAATGAGCAGTTCTTC	CASSLGTSGSGNEQFF
NA	NA	TRBV4-1	TRBJ2-3	TGCGCCAGCAGCAGAGAGACTCCCACAGATACGCAGTATTTT	CASSRETPTDTQYF
TRBD2	NA	TRBV6-5	TRBJ2-5	TGTGCCAGCCTAGCGGGGGGGCCAAGGGAGACCCAGTACTTC	CASLAGGPRETQYF
NA	NA	TRBV12-5	TRBJ1-1	TGTGCTAGTGGGCAGACGGGACTACGCACTGAAGCTTTCTTT	CASGQTGLRTEAFF
NA	once	TRBV7-2	TRBJ1-1	TGTGCCAGCAGCCTCCGCGGGGGACTCCTCACCTTGAACACTGAAGCTTTCTTT	CASSLRGGLLTLNTEAFF
TRBD2	NA	TRBV4-2	TRBJ2-1	TGTGCCAGCAGCCCACAAGCGGCTAGCGGGGGGGGATACAATGAGCAGTTCTTC	CASSPQAASGGGYNEQFF
NA	NA	TRBV2	TRBJ1-3	TGTGCCAGCAGGTTCGGGGGAGCGGGAGACACCATATATTTT	CASRFGGAGDTIYF
NA	NA	TRBV6-4	TRBJ1-5	TGTGCCAGCAGTCTCACACGTAATCAGCCCCAGCATTTT	CASSLTRNQPQHF
TRBD2	NA	TRBV19	TRBJ2-5	TGTGCCAGTAGTCCTGGGCTAGCGGGGCGGTCGGAGACCCAGTACTTC	CASSPGLAGRSETQYF
NA	NA	TRBV10-3	TRBJ2-7	TGTGCCATCAGTGATCCTACATGGACAGTCCCAAGTCCCGAGCAGTACTTC	CAISDPTWTVPSPEQYF
TRBD1	once	TRBV29-1	TRBJ1-1	TGCAGCGTTGACGGACAGGGGAGAACTGAAGCTTTCTTT	CSVDGQGRTEAFF
NA	NA	TRBV13	TRBJ2-1	TGTGCCAGCAGCTTAGGCCTCGGCAGGATAAACTACAATGAGCAGTTCTTC	CASSLGLGRINYNEQFF
NA	NA	TRBV7-9	TRBJ1-4	TGTGCCAGCAGCTCGACAGAAAATGAAAAACTGTTTTTT	CASSSTENEKLFF
TRBD2	NA	TRBV6-5	TRBJ2-1	TGTGCCAGCGGGACTAGTCTTGAGCAGTTCTTC	CASGTSLEQFF
NA	NA	TRBV2	TRBJ2-7	TGTGCCAGCAGTTGGACAGACTACGAGCAGTACTTC	CASSWTDYEQYF
NA	NA	TRBV10-1	TRBJ1-1	TGCGCCAGCAGTGAGTCGCGGGGGGCGAACACTGAAGCTTTCTTT	CASSESRGANTEAFF
TRBD1	NA	TRBV5-1	TRBJ2-7	TGCGCCACCCCCCGAGGGATCGGGACAGAAATACTTTGGAGCTCCTACGAGCAGTACTTC	CATPRGIGTEILWSSYEQYF
TRBD2	NA	TRBV6-2/TRBV6-3	TRBJ2-4	TGTGCCAGCAGTTACGGCCTCGGGACTAGTCGGGACATTCAGTACTTC	CASSYGLGTSRDIQYF
TRBD2	NA	TRBV29-1	TRBJ2-5	TGCAGCGTTGAAGGCGGGGGGGGGACCCAGTACTTC	CSVEGGGGTQYF
TRBD1	NA	TRBV7-3	TRBJ1-2	TGTGCCAGCAGGGTCACCGGGACAGCTAACTATGGCTACACCTTC	CASRVTGTANYGYTF
TRBD1	once	TRBV28	TRBJ1-6	TGTGCCAGCAGTAGTACAGGGGGCGCCCGGTCACCCCTCCACTTT	CASSSTGGARSPLHF
TRBD2	NA	TRBV12-5	TRBJ2-3	TGTGCTAGTGGCCCGGGGGGTATTTCTAGCACAGATACGCAGTATTTT	CASGPGGISSTDTQYF
NA	NA	TRBV5-1	TRBJ1-2	TGCGCCAGCAGCTTCTCAGGGGCGGGTGGCTACACCTTC	CASSFSGAGGYTF
TRBD2	NA	TRBV6-2/TRBV6-3	TRBJ2-5	TGTGCCAGCAGTTACTCGGGCGGGGGGGCCCAAGAGACCCAGTACTTC	CASSYSGGGAQETQYF
TRBD2	NA	TRBV7-2	TRBJ2-2	TGTGCCAGCAGCTTAACTAGTCTGGCGGGAGTGGGCGGGGAGCTGTTTTTT	CASSLTSLAGVGGELFF
TRBD2	few	TRBV5-1	TRBJ2-3	TGCGCCAGCAGCTTGGCGGCTAGCGGGACAGATACGCAGTATTTT	CASSLAASGTDTQYF
TRBD1	once	TRBV3-1/TRBV3-2	TRBJ1-6	TGTGCCAGCAGCCAAGACGGCAGGGGGCCAAGGTTGGCCCTCCACTTT	CASSQDGRGPRLALHF
TRBD2	once	TRBV4-2	TRBJ2-1	TGTGCCAGCAGCCAAGAGACTAGCGGGAGTGAGAGTGAGCAGTTCTTC	CASSQETSGSESEQFF
TRBD2	once	TRBV7-9	TRBJ2-3	TGTGCCAGCAGCTTGTATAGCGGGAGGGCAGATACGCAGTATTTT	CASSLYSGRADTQYF
TRBD1	NA	TRBV24-1	TRBJ2-2	TGTGCCACCACATATGGGACAGGGCGATTTACCGGGGAGCTGTTTTTT	CATTYGTGRFTGELFF
NA	NA	TRBV6-2/TRBV6-3	TRBJ1-1	TGTGCCAGCAGTTACCCCACAGGAGTGGAAGCTTTCTTT	CASSYPTGVEAFF
NA	NA	TRBV11-3	TRBJ2-5	TGTGCCAGCAGTTCAGGCGGGGAGTGGGAGACCCAGTACTTC	CASSSGGEWETQYF
TRBD2	NA	TRBV6-5	TRBJ2-3	TGCGGCGGGGGGGGGTCAACAGATACGCAGTATTTT	CGGGGSTDTQYF
TRBD2	NA	TRBV7-9	TRBJ2-1	TGTGCCAGCTGGACTAGTCCGGCCAATGAGCAGTTCTTC	CASWTSPANEQFF
NA	NA	TRBV11-2	TRBJ2-7	TGTGCCAGCAGCTTTACTCCCTCCGAGCAGTACTTC	CASSFTPSEQYF
TRBD2	NA	TRBV28	TRBJ2-3	TGTGCCAGCACTCCCGGGACTAACACAGATACGCAGTATTTT	CASTPGTNTDTQYF
NA	NA	TRBV6-5	TRBJ2-3	TGTGCCAGCAGTTACGACAGCAATGCTTCGCAGTATTTT	CASSYDSNASQYF
NA	once	TRBV5-5	TRBJ2-3	TGTGCCAGCAGCTTGGCAGGCAGCACAGATACGCAGTATTTT	CASSLAGSTDTQYF
NA	NA	TRBV6-5	TRBJ1-5	TGTGCCAGCAGGCGACAGGTGAATAGCAATCAGCCCCAGCATTTT	CASRRQVNSNQPQHF
TRBD1	NA	TRBV28	TRBJ1-5	TGTGCCAGCAGTAGGGACACAGGGGGAAAATGGGGCAATCAGCCCCAGCATTTT	CASSRDTGGKWGNQPQHF
TRBD1	NA	TRBV11-2	TRBJ2-3	TGTGCCAGCAGCTTGACCGGGACAGGCCTCACAGATACGCAGTATTTT	CASSLTGTGLTDTQYF
NA	once	TRBV7-2	TRBJ1-5	TGTGCCAGCAGCTTAGGAGGCGGGGGGCAGCCCCAGCATTTT	CASSLGGGGQPQHF
TRBD1	NA	TRBV27	TRBJ2-1	TGTGCCAGCAGTGTCCGTCCACAGGGGGTCTCCTACAATGAGCAGTTCTTC	CASSVRPQGVSYNEQFF
TRBD1	NA	TRBV7-9	TRBJ1-1	TGTGCCAGCAGCCCGCGGTCGCAGGGGGCTTATAGCACTGAAGCTTTCTTT	CASSPRSQGAYSTEAFF
TRBD1	NA	TRBV18	TRBJ2-1	TGTGCCAGCTCACCACCGAGGGGACAGGGGAATGAGCAGTTCTTC	CASSPPRGQGNEQFF
TRBD2	NA	TRBV29-1	TRBJ2-5	TGCAGCGTTGAATCTAGCGGGAGGGCCTGGGAGACCCAGTACTTC	CSVESSGRAWETQYF
TRBD2	NA	TRBV19	TRBJ2-5	TGTGCCAGTAGTATAAGGGCGAAGAGGGGGACTAGCGGGAGCGGGGAGACCCAGTACTTC	CASSIRAKRGTSGSGETQYF
TRBD1	NA	TRBV19	TRBJ1-1	TGTGCCAGTAGCAATGGTCAGGGGGCCACTGAAGCTTTCTTT	CASSNGQGATEAFF
TRBD2	NA	TRBV10-3	TRBJ2-1	TGTGCCATCAGTGACCCGGGACTAGCGGGCATCAATGAGCAGTTCTTC	CAISDPGLAGINEQFF
TRBD2	NA	TRBV7-2	TRBJ2-3	TGTGCCAGCAGCTTATGGACTAGCGCCACAGATACGCAGTATTTT	CASSLWTSATDTQYF
TRBD1	NA	TRBV5-1	TRBJ1-1	TGCGCCAGCAGCCCGGGACAGGCGAACACTGAAGCTTTCTTT	CASSPGQANTEAFF
NA	NA	TRBV5-6	TRBJ2-6	TGTGCCAGCAGCCCAGGACAGATCTCGGGGGCCAACGTCCTGACTTTC	CASSPGQISGANVLTF